This entry lists 27 T cell receptor beta chains sequenced from one sample in a study of blood T cell repertoires in COVID-19. The repertoire was sequenced with immunoSEQ multiplex PCR; TCRdb's copy has only in-frame clones and lacks some. The table has about 190,000 clones, less than 90% seen once. Material for sequencing was PBMCs or T cells enriched from blood (not recorded which). These receptor sequences come from a woman under 40 who had been exposed to COVID-19.

This chain uses TRBV6-5 with TRBJ2-5; 7 bases map to TRBD2. CDR1 is MNHEY and CDR2 is SVGAGI in the germline V gene. The CDR3 is made up of 15 amino acids. Trimming removed 7 bases from V and 1 base from J; junction bases left unmatched: 9. CDR3 protein: CASIYRGDAQETQYF. The CDR3 nucleotides read TGTGCCAGCATTTATCGGGGGGACGCCCAAGAGACCCAGTACTTC.

V usage is TRBV6-5 and J usage is TRBJ1-2, with no clear D. This CDR3 has 15 amino acids. Looked up from germline, CDR1 is MNHEY and CDR2 is SVGAGI. V dropped 6 bases and J dropped 4 bases, with 18 bases sitting between them. CDR3 residues: CASRRELGRGYGYTF. The CDR3 nucleotides read TGTGCCAGCAGACGCGAACTCGGACGGGGCTATGGCTACACCTTC.

This clone was found a few times. This chain connects TRBV11-2 to TRBJ2-7; D gene ambiguous. The CDR3 length is 11 residues. Trimming took 1 base from V and 7 from J, leaving 5 bases between them. Germline V CDR1 and CDR2: SGHAT, FQNNGV. Here the CDR3 reads CASSLAGEQYF. The CDR3 nucleotides are TGTGCCAGCAGCTTAGCCGGGGAGCAGTACTTC.

This chain joins TRBV5-4 and TRBJ2-1; D is unresolved. The ends were cut back, 0 bases at V and 3 bases at J, with 10 bases in the middle. This CDR3 spans 15 amino acids. CDR1 and CDR2 (germline): SGHNT, YYREEE (reference sequence). CDR3 in amino acids: CASSLENPDYNEQFF. For the CDR3, the DNA is TGTGCCAGCAGCTTGGAGAATCCAGACTACAATGAGCAGTTCTTC.

The chain links TRBV11-2 to TRBJ1-2; D uncertain. CDR1 and CDR2 from the germline V gene are SGHAT and FQNNGV. CDR3 size: 15 residues. V lost 2 bases and J 4 bases, leaving 14 bases between the germline ends. For the CDR3, the DNA is TGTGCCAGCAGCTTACACAGAGAAGGCCTCTATGGCTACACCTTC. Translated: CASSLHREGLYGYTF.

In its sample, this clone was seen once. The rearrangement uses TRBV5-1 and TRBJ1-2; 7 bases fit TRBD1. The CDR3 totals 14 residues. V gave up 4 bases and J gave up 4 bases; unmatched junction bases: 7. CDR1 and CDR2 from the germline V gene are SGHRS and YFSETQ. CDR3 residues: CASSQGGIGYGYTF. The CDR3 nucleotides read TGCGCCAGCAGCCAGGGGGGTATTGGCTATGGCTACACCTTC. Full variable domain (missing parts from reference TRBV5-1 and TRBJ1-2): KAGVTQTPRYLIKTRGQQVTLSCSPISGHRSVSWYQQTPGQGLQFLFEYFSETQRNKGNFPGRFSGRQFSNSRSEMNVSTLELGDSALYLCASSQGGIGYGYTFGSGTRLTVV.

The rearrangement uses TRBV4-1 and TRBJ1-1, with 12 bases that match TRBD1. The CDR3 extends over 16 amino acids. V shed 3 bases and J 4 bases; nucleotides not matched to a gene: 6. Germline CDR1 MGHRA, CDR2 YSYEKL. CDR3 residues: CASSQDPGQGATEAFF. The CDR3, as DNA: TGCGCCAGCAGCCAGGACCCGGGACAGGGGGCCACTGAAGCTTTCTTT.

This clone came up once. CDR3 nucleotides: TGTGCCACCAGTGAAGGTCGGAGATACGAGCAGTACTTC. It codes for CATSEGRRYEQYF. The rearrangement joins TRBV15 to TRBJ2-7; D is unclear. Per the germline V gene, CDR1 is LNHNV and CDR2 is YYDKDF (reference sequence). CDR3 length equals 13 residues. Trimming pared 6 bases from V and 4 bases from J, leaving 13 bases between. The variable domain in full, with the rest retrieved from reference TRBV15 and TRBJ2-7, is DAMVIQNPRYQVTQFGKPVTLSCSQTLNHNVMYWYQQKSSQAPKLLFHYYDKDFNNEADTPDNFQSRRPNTSFCFLDIRSPGLGDTAMYLCATSEGRRYEQYFGPGTRLTVT.

The V gene is TRBV5-1, the J gene TRBJ2-3; TRBD2 aligns across 8 bases. The CDR3 extends over 16 amino acids. Germline trimming cut 3 bases from V and 2 bases from J; bases unmatched to any gene: 8. Germline loops: CDR1 SGHRS, CDR2 YFSETQ. Here the CDR3 reads CASSSKAGVITDTQYF. The CDR3 DNA reads as TGCGCCAGCAGCTCAAAAGCGGGGGTCATCACAGATACGCAGTATTTT. Combining the CDR3 with reference TRBV5-1 and TRBJ2-3 gives the whole variable domain KAGVTQTPRYLIKTRGQQVTLSCSPISGHRSVSWYQQTPGQGLQFLFEYFSETQRNKGNFPGRFSGRQFSNSRSEMNVSTLELGDSALYLCASSSKAGVITDTQYFGPGTRLTVL.

CDR3 amino acids: CASSTLTGQRSVAFF. In DNA, the CDR3 is TGTGCCAGCAGTACACTGACAGGACAGCGATCGGTTGCTTTCTTT. This chain joins TRBV27 and TRBJ1-1, with a possible D match to TRBD1 (6 bases). The ends were cut back, 5 bases at V and 11 bases at J, with 24 bases in the middle. The CDR3 extends over 15 amino acids. Germline V gene data show CDR1 as MNHEY and CDR2 as SMNVEV (reference sequence).

CDR3 sequence reads: CASTAGGGGNQETQYF. The CDR3 DNA sequence: TGTGCCAGTACGGCGGGGGGGGGAGGAAACCAAGAGACCCAGTACTTC. V gene TRBV19 combines with J gene TRBJ2-5, with 9 bases that match TRBD2. V shed 7 bases and J 0 bases; nucleotides not matched to a gene: 9. The CDR3 length is 16 residues. Germline CDR1 and CDR2: LNHDA and SQIVND (reference sequence).

V usage is TRBV10-1 and J usage is TRBJ1-1; 8 nucleotides line up with TRBD1. The CDR3 has 13 residues. After removal of 3 bases from V and 6 bases from J, the junction contained 3 bases not matched to a gene. CDR1 is WNHNN, CDR2 SYGVQD, per germline (reference sequence). The CDR3 coding sequence is TGCGCCAGCAGTGACACGGACAGGGCTGAAGCTTTCTTT. Its protein product is CASSDTDRAEAFF.

The sample holds a few counts of this clone. V is TRBV7-9 and J is TRBJ1-1; D is ambiguous. The CDR3 length is 13 residues. V lost 1 base and J 6 bases, leaving 9 bases between the germline ends. Germline-derived CDR1 and CDR2 are SEHNR and FQNEAQ (reference sequence). The chain's CDR3 is CASSLDPGSEAFF. CDR3 nucleotide sequence: TGTGCCAGCAGCTTAGATCCGGGTTCTGAAGCTTTCTTT.

The chain combines TRBV29-1 with TRBJ1-2; D is possibly TRBD1 (5 bases). The CDR3 runs to 13 residues. Trimming took off 3 bases at V and 0 bases at J, with 8 bases between the two ends. Germline V lookup: CDR1 SQVTM, CDR2 ANQGSEA. The CDR3 nucleotides read TGCAGCGTTGACGAAGGGGCTAACTATGGCTACACCTTC. It codes for CSVDEGANYGYTF.

The CDR3 loop reads CASSRLGFSYEQYF. CDR3 bases: TGTGCCAGCAGCAGACTAGGTTTCTCCTACGAGCAGTACTTC. This chain joins TRBV7-2 and TRBJ2-7, with D possibly being TRBD2 (6 bases). The CDR3 runs 14 residues. Germline V gene lookup returns CDR1 SGHTA and CDR2 FQGNSA. Trimming took off 5 bases at V and 0 bases at J, with 11 bases between the two ends.

CDR3 sequence: CSAYGTGGYTF. CDR3 nucleotides: TGCAGCGCGTACGGCACAGGAGGCTACACCTTC. The chain is built from TRBV29-1 and TRBJ1-2; TRBD1 might be the D (5 bases). The germline CDR1 and CDR2 sequences are SQVTM and ANQGSEA. Trimming cost V 7 bases and J 8 bases, with 14 bases left between them. There are 11 residues in the CDR3.

The chain employs TRBV28 and TRBJ1-2; D remains unclear. The V gene's germline CDR1 is MDHEN and CDR2 SYDVKM. The CDR3 spans 14 residues. V was shortened by 6 bases and J by 6 bases, with 17 bases between the two germline ends. CDR3 coding DNA: TGTGCCAGCAGGGAGGGTACAGTCCTCGATGGCTACACCTTC. Its translation: CASREGTVLDGYTF.

This clone was observed once. The chain employs TRBV19 and TRBJ1-1; TRBD1 might be the D (6 bases). This CDR3 region has 15 residues. Germline CDR1 LNHDA, CDR2 SQIVND (reference sequence). V was cut by 4 bases and J by 4 bases, with 16 bases left in between. For the CDR3, the DNA is TGTGCCAGTAGTAGTGAGCGGGGGCGCGGCACTGAAGCTTTCTTT. It encodes CASSSERGRGTEAFF.

The chain carries TRBV15 and TRBJ1-3, with 9 bases lining up with TRBD1. V lost 4 bases to trimming and J lost 0 bases; unmatched junction nucleotides: 1. Germline CDR1 LNHNV, CDR2 YYDKDF (reference sequence). The CDR3 covers 15 residues. CDR3 sequence: CATSIQGASGNTIYF. The CDR3 DNA reads as TGTGCCACCAGCATACAGGGGGCCTCTGGAAACACCATATATTTT. Full variable domain (missing parts from reference TRBV15 and TRBJ1-3): DAMVIQNPRYQVTQFGKPVTLSCSQTLNHNVMYWYQQKSSQAPKLLFHYYDKDFNNEADTPDNFQSRRPNTSFCFLDIRSPGLGDTAMYLCATSIQGASGNTIYFGEGSWLTVV.

The chain links TRBV7-6 to TRBJ2-2, with 13 bases matching TRBD2. Germline CDR1 is SGHVS and CDR2 is FNYEAQ. J gave up 5 bases and V 1 base, and 1 base lay outside the gene matches. The CDR3 totals 16 residues. DNA for the CDR3: TGTGCCAGCAGCTTAGTACTAGCGGGGGGGACCGGGGAGCTGTTTTTT. This sequence encodes CASSLVLAGGTGELFF.

This chain joins TRBV4-1 and TRBJ1-3; D possibly corresponds to TRBD1 (5 bases). The CDR3 length is 16 residues. Per germline, CDR1 MGHRA and CDR2 YSYEKL. V was cut by 0 bases and J by 4 bases, with 13 bases left in between. The CDR3 here is CASSQDWGVGGNTIYF. CDR3 nucleotides: TGCGCCAGCAGCCAAGATTGGGGGGTTGGCGGAAACACCATATATTTT.

The chain couples TRBV14 to TRBJ2-1; tentative D call: TRBD1 (5 bases). The germline V gene encodes CDR1 SGHDN and CDR2 FVKESK. The CDR3 length is 15 residues. Trimming took off 2 bases at V and 2 bases at J, with 10 bases between the two ends. The CDR3: CASSQPQGTYNEQFF. CDR3 nucleotide sequence: TGTGCCAGCAGCCAACCCCAGGGAACCTACAATGAGCAGTTCTTC. The whole variable domain, filled in from reference TRBV14 and TRBJ2-1, reads EAGVTQFPSHSVIEKGQTVTLRCDPISGHDNLYWYRRVMGKEIKFLLHFVKESKQDESGMPNNRFLAERTGGTYSTLKVQPAELEDSGVYFCASSQPQGTYNEQFFGPGTRLTVL.

The chain uses TRBV11-3 and TRBJ2-1; 12 positions agree with TRBD1. CDR1 and CDR2 from the germline V gene are SGHNT and YENEEA. J was trimmed by 7 bases and V by 5 bases; bases with no gene match: 6. CDR3 length equals 15 residues. For the CDR3, the DNA is TGTGCCAGCAGCCAATGGGACAGGGGGCGAAATGAGCAGTTCTTC. Its translation is CASSQWDRGRNEQFF.

V gene TRBV18 combines with J gene TRBJ1-2; 7 bases line up with TRBD1. J lost 10 bases, V lost 4 bases, and 15 bases had no gene match. The CDR3 sequence is 15 residues long. From germline, CDR1 is KGHSH and CDR2 LQKENI. CDR3 in DNA: TGTGCCAGCTCACTGTCGACAGGGTATGGGCCAGACTACACCTTC. Translated: CASSLSTGYGPDYTF.

The chain combines TRBV6-5 with TRBJ1-1; D is unclear. Germline CDR1 and CDR2: MNHEY and SVGAGI. V dropped 3 bases and J dropped 1 base, with 15 bases sitting between them. The CDR3 extends over 16 amino acids. In nucleotides, the CDR3 is TGTGCCAGCAGTTATACTTCAGGACGGGAGAACACTGAAGCTTTCTTT. This gives the protein CASSYTSGRENTEAFF.

The chain joins TRBV3-1 (or the pseudogene TRBV3-2) to TRBJ2-1; 11 bases map to TRBD2. Germline CDR1 is LGHDT and CDR2 is YNNKEL (reference sequence). This CDR3 is built from 19 residues. After removal of 4 bases from V and 4 bases from J, the junction contained 15 bases not matched to a gene. CDR3 coding DNA: TGTGCCAGCAGCCCGTCCAAACAACTTAGCGGGGGGGCATACAATGAGCAGTTCTTC. Residues: CASSPSKQLSGGAYNEQFF.

This clone showed up just a few times. V and J are TRBV11-2 and TRBJ2-7, with 8 nucleotides matching TRBD2. The trim removed 4 bases at V and 0 bases at J, leaving 5 bases unmatched. The CDR3 sequence is 15 residues long. CDR1 is SGHAT, CDR2 FQNNGV, per germline. CDR3 nucleotide sequence: TGTGCCAGCAGCTCCGGGGGGGCCTTCTCCTACGAGCAGTACTTC. It is translated as CASSSGGAFSYEQYF.